The 25 T cell receptor beta chains reported below all come from one sample, sequenced in a study of OX40 agonist ivuxolimab in advanced cancers. Produced via immunoSEQ multiplex PCR; TCRdb's table is partial and in-frame only. The sample includes around 67,000 clones, 70% to 90% seen only once; the top ten take about 1.3%. The sample here was CD4+ or CD8+ T cells sorted from blood, taken in a trial of the OX40 agonist ivuxolimab. These receptors came from an adult with an advanced solid tumor such as melanoma, head and neck, liver or kidney cancer.

This CDR3 is CASSLALAGGEQYF. In nucleotides, the CDR3 is TGTGCCAGCAGCTTAGCGTTAGCGGGGGGCGAGCAGTACTTC. This chain joins TRBV11-2 and TRBJ2-7; 10 bases align to TRBD2. The CDR3 extends over 14 amino acids. Germline V lookup: CDR1 SGHAT, CDR2 FQNNGV. With V trimmed by 1 base and J by 6 bases, 3 bases remained unmatched.

Comments on this clone: The same CDR3 can be traced to other DNA sequences in this sample. The chain recombines TRBV29-1 with TRBJ1-1; D unclear. V was clipped by 1 base and J by 0 bases, with 6 bases between them. The CDR3 runs 13 residues. The germline V gene has CDR1 SQVTM and CDR2 ANQGSEA. Written as DNA, the CDR3 is TGCAGCGTTGAAGTATCAGTGAACACTGAAGCTTTCTTT. Translated: CSVEVSVNTEAFF.

The J gene is TRBJ1-1, the V gene TRBV7-2; TRBD1 is a possible D gene (5 bases). CDR3 length equals 14 residues. Germline CDR1 reads SGHTA; CDR2 reads FQGNSA. The germline V and J ends were trimmed by 2 bases and 5 bases, with 12 bases remaining between them. In nucleotides, the CDR3 is TGTGCCAGCAGCTTAACGCCAGGGAGAACTGAAGCTTTCTTT. Translating it yields CASSLTPGRTEAFF. Drawing the rest from reference TRBV7-2 and TRBJ1-1, the complete variable domain is GAGVSQSPSNKVTEKGKDVELRCDPISGHTALYWYRQSLGQGLEFLIYFQGNSAPDKSGLPSDRFSAERTGGSVSTLTIQRTQQEDSAVYLCASSLTPGRTEAFFGQGTRLTVV.

This chain uses TRBV19 with TRBJ1-1; no clear D gene. CDR1 and CDR2 from the germline V gene are LNHDA and SQIVND (reference sequence). V lost 7 bases and J lost 8, with 17 bases in between. This CDR3 is built from 13 residues. Written as DNA, the CDR3 is TGTGCCAGTATACCCCCCGGAGGGCCCGAAGCTTTCTTT. Translated: CASIPPGGPEAFF.

The chain employs TRBV6-5 and TRBJ2-5; D is unclear. The V and J ends lost 7 bases and 5 bases respectively, with 8 bases between them. Germline CDR1 is MNHEY and CDR2 is SVGAGI. CDR3 length: 11 residues. Here the CDR3 DNA reads TGTGCCAGCAAGTTGCTTGAGACCCAGTACTTC. Translation gives CASKLLETQYF.

The chain combines TRBV30 with TRBJ1-6; TRBD1 matches at 7 bases. Germline CDR1 GTSNPN, CDR2 SVGIG (reference sequence). J lost 7 bases, V lost 2 bases, and 5 bases had no gene match. The CDR3 extends over 14 amino acids. In nucleotides, the CDR3 is TGTGCCTGGAGTTTCGGACAGGCAAATTCACCCCTCCACTTT. Its translation: CAWSFGQANSPLHF.

This chain links TRBV18 with TRBJ2-7; 10 bases map to TRBD1. Germline trimming cut 0 bases from V and 6 bases from J; bases unmatched to any gene: 8. Germline V gene sequence: CDR1 KGHSH, CDR2 LQKENI. The CDR3 runs 16 residues. The CDR3 bases are TGTGCCAGCTCACCACCGTGGACAGGGGGAAGAGGCGAGCAGTACTTC. It is translated as CASSPPWTGGRGEQYF.

CDR3 DNA: TGTGCCAGCAGCCCGACTAGAGGCTCCTACAATGAGCAGTTCTTC. Translating gives CASSPTRGSYNEQFF. J is TRBJ2-1 and V is TRBV7-3; TRBD2 is a possible D gene (6 bases). The CDR3 extends over 15 amino acids. V was pared by 5 bases and J by 0 bases, with 11 bases between. CDR1 and CDR2 (germline): SGHTA, FQGTGA.

The table lists this clone with a count of one. V is TRBV15 and J is TRBJ1-4; possibly TRBD1 for D (6 bases). In germline, CDR1 is LNHNV, CDR2 YYDKDF (reference sequence). The CDR3 is 16 residues long. Trimming stripped 1 base from V and 5 bases from J, with 14 bases between. CDR3 sequence: CATSRGGRGPNEKLFF. CDR3 nucleotides: TGTGCCACCAGCAGAGGGGGGCGGGGACCCAATGAAAAACTGTTTTTT.

The rearrangement joins TRBV28 to TRBJ2-2, with 7 nucleotides matching TRBD1. Germline values: CDR1 MDHEN, CDR2 SYDVKM. Trimming at V came to 10 bases and at J to 4 bases, leaving 12 bases not matched to a gene. The CDR3 covers 15 residues. Written as DNA, the CDR3 is TGTGCCACCCACAAGGGGGCAGGGCCCACCGGGGAGCTGTTTTTT. Residues: CATHKGAGPTGELFF.

V usage is TRBV2 and J usage is TRBJ1-1, with a tentative D call TRBD1 (6 bases). The CDR3 has 13 amino acids. Trimming took 8 bases from V and 0 from J, leaving 10 bases between them. The germline V gene has CDR1 SNHLY and CDR2 FYNNEI. CDR3 sequence (DNA): TGTGCCAGCGCCCAGGGGTTGAACACTGAAGCTTTCTTT. Its protein product is CASAQGLNTEAFF.

CDR3 in DNA: TGTGCCAGCAGCTTACCCCGATTAGCGGGAGGGGGATACAATGAGCAGTTCTTC. Translating gives CASSLPRLAGGGYNEQFF. The chain couples TRBV11-2 to TRBJ2-1, with TRBD2 identical over 11 bases. Germline V gene lookup returns CDR1 SGHAT and CDR2 FQNNGV. J gave up 4 bases and V 2 bases, and 10 bases lay outside the gene matches. The CDR3 is 18 amino acids.

The chain couples TRBV7-7 to TRBJ2-5, with D possibly TRBD2 on 5 matching bases. V was pared by 1 base and J by 5 bases, with 14 bases between. CDR3 length equals 15 residues. Germline V gene lookup returns CDR1 SSHAT and CDR2 FNYEAQ (reference sequence). The CDR3 DNA reads as TGTGCCAGCAGCTTAGAGCCACTAGGAGGCGAGACCCAGTACTTC. Its translation: CASSLEPLGGETQYF.

V usage is TRBV5-4 and J usage is TRBJ1-1; TRBD1 is a possible D gene (6 bases). Looked up from germline, CDR1 is SGHNT and CDR2 is YYREEE (reference sequence). Trimming shortened V by 0 bases and J by 6 bases, and 9 bases separated the two germline ends. The CDR3 covers 13 residues. Here the CDR3 reads CASSLGGGAEAFF. The CDR3 DNA reads as TGTGCCAGCAGCTTGGGGGGGGGCGCTGAAGCTTTCTTT.

The chain is built from TRBV10-2 and TRBJ2-7; D is tentatively TRBD1 or TRBD2 (5 bases each). The CDR3 is 14 amino acids. CDR1 and CDR2 from the germline V gene are WSHSY and SAAADI. V lost 0 bases to trimming and J lost 6 bases, with 12 bases between them. CDR3 sequence reads: CASSESIRGGEQYF. Here the CDR3 DNA reads TGCGCCAGCAGTGAGTCGATACGGGGCGGCGAGCAGTACTTC.

The chain employs TRBV18 and TRBJ1-3; D gene uncertain. V was shortened by 3 bases and J by 0 bases, with 6 bases between the two germline ends. CDR1 is KGHSH, CDR2 LQKENI, per germline. The CDR3 covers 14 residues. The DNA of the CDR3 is TGTGCCAGCTCACCCGCAGACTCTGGAAACACCATATATTTT. This translates into CASSPADSGNTIYF.

This clone was observed a single time. The genes are TRBV30 and TRBJ1-3; D unclear. The V and J ends lost 7 bases and 0 bases respectively, with 7 bases between them. CDR1 and CDR2 (germline): GTSNPN, SVGIG (reference sequence). The CDR3 has 12 residues. In DNA form, the CDR3 reads TGTGCCTTCGGCCCCTCTGGAAACACCATATATTTT. It is translated as CAFGPSGNTIYF.

V gene TRBV5-6 combines with J gene TRBJ2-2, with D uncertain. This CDR3 region has 15 residues. Germline CDR1 and CDR2: SGHDT and YYEEEE. The ends were cut back, 0 bases at V and 3 bases at J, with 9 bases in the middle. CDR3 region: CASSLAVSYTGELFF. The CDR3 region has the DNA TGTGCCAGCAGCTTGGCCGTCTCTTACACCGGGGAGCTGTTTTTT.

V and J are TRBV29-1 and TRBJ2-2, with D perhaps assigned TRBD1 or TRBD2 (5 bases each). From germline, CDR1 is SQVTM and CDR2 ANQGSEA. The CDR3 consists of 15 residues. V was pared by 4 bases and J by 6 bases, with 18 bases between. The CDR3 here is CSVALLGVLAGELFF. The CDR3 nucleotides read TGCAGCGTTGCCCTTTTGGGGGTATTAGCCGGGGAGCTGTTTTTT.

This chain links TRBV9 with TRBJ1-2; D gene uncertain. The CDR3 is 13 amino acids. The germline V gene has CDR1 SGDLS and CDR2 YYNGEE. The V end was cut by 6 bases, the J end by 6 bases, with 15 bases between. Written as DNA, the CDR3 is TGTGCCAGCACCCTCAGCTTGTTGGATGGCTACACCTTC. Translation gives CASTLSLLDGYTF.

A single count supports this clone. The chain carries TRBV5-4 and TRBJ2-5; D not certain. V lost 4 bases and J 5 bases, leaving 18 bases between the germline ends. The germline V gene encodes CDR1 SGHNT and CDR2 YYREEE (reference sequence). CDR3 length: 15 amino acids. This CDR3 reads CASSPFRTAKETQYF. CDR3 in DNA: TGTGCCAGCAGCCCATTCCGGACGGCAAAGGAGACCCAGTACTTC.

This clone showed up just a few times. The chain is built from TRBV7-2 and TRBJ2-3, with unresolved D. Trimming pared 4 bases from V and 11 bases from J, leaving 10 bases between. Germline CDR1 is SGHTA and CDR2 is FQGNSA. The CDR3 loop spans 11 amino acids. The CDR3, as DNA: TGTGCCAGCAGCTCCGGAGCACTGCAGTATTTT. It is translated as CASSSGALQYF.

V gene TRBV4-3 combines with J gene TRBJ2-3, with TRBD1 matching over 7 bases. Looked up from germline, CDR1 is LGHNA and CDR2 is YSLEER. This CDR3 has 14 amino acids. Germline trimming cut 4 bases from V and 7 bases from J; bases unmatched to any gene: 8. For the CDR3, the DNA is TGCGCCAGCAGCCGTGGGACAGAGCAATATACGCAGTATTTT. Protein sequence: CASSRGTEQYTQYF.

The chain joins TRBV7-9 to TRBJ1-4, with 10 bases identical to TRBD1. Germline V gene data show CDR1 as SEHNR and CDR2 as FQNEAQ (reference sequence). CDR3 length: 17 residues. V was pared by 8 bases and J by 3 bases, with 12 bases of the junction left unmatched. The DNA of the CDR3 is TGTGCCAGCGCACAACGAGGGACAGGGGTCCCTAATGAAAAACTGTTTTTT. This gives the protein CASAQRGTGVPNEKLFF.

The chain couples TRBV29-1 to TRBJ1-1, with TRBD1 identical over 9 bases. CDR1 is SQVTM, CDR2 ANQGSEA, per germline. V lost 5 bases and J lost 3; bases outside the gene matches: 1. The CDR3 extends over 12 amino acids. CDR3 sequence: CSVRQGDTEAFF. The CDR3, as DNA: TGCAGCGTTAGACAGGGGGACACTGAAGCTTTCTTT.